This section outlines one T cell receptor beta chain sequence together with its context. Its antigen is as yet unknown. PCR involved 60 Vbeta and 13 Jbeta primers. The assay was immunoSEQ multiplex PCR, and TCRdb's table has in-frame clones only and misses some. The table lists about 130,000 clones, approximately 80% of them singletons. This record comes from a study of cytomegalovirus exposure and HLA in healthy donors. Study in general: Early released data comprised about 85 million unique TCRs from HLA-typed donors. General study points: Earlier results showed most TCR beta V segments being productive about 90% or about 30% of the time.

The sequenced sample consisted of PBMCs. This TCR came from a girl under 10 years old in good health and CMV-seronegative.

CDR3 sequence: CASSSGEGGYGYTF. The CDR3 DNA reads as TGTGCCAGCAGCTCAGGGGAGGGGGGATATGGCTACACCTTC. V is TRBV7-9 and J is TRBJ1-2; possible D gene TRBD1, 6 bases. The CDR3 runs 14 residues. From germline, CDR1 is SEHNR and CDR2 FQNEAQ (reference sequence). Trimming took off 4 bases at V and 5 bases at J, with 14 bases between the two ends. Based on the CDR3 plus reference TRBV7-9 and TRBJ1-2, the full variable domain is DTGVSQNPRHKITKRGQNVTFRCDPISEHNRLYWYRQTLGQGPEFLTYFQNEAQLEKSRLLSDRFSAERPKGSFSTLEIQRTEQGDSAMYLCASSSGEGGYGYTFGSGTRLTVV.